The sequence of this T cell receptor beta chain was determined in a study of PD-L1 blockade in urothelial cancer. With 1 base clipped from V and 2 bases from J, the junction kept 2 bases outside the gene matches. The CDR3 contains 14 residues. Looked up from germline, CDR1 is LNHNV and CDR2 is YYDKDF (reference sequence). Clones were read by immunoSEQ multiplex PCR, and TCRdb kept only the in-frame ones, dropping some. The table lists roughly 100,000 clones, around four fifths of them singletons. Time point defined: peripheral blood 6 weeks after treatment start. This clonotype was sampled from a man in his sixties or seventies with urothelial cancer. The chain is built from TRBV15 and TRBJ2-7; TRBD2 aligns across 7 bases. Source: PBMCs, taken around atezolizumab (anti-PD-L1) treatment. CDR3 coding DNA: TGTGCCACCAGCAGAGGGGACTACGCCTACGAGCAGTACTTC. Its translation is CATSRGDYAYEQYF.